These 7 T cell receptor beta chains share one sample of origin, sequenced in a study of T cell responses to AZD1222 COVID-19 vaccine. Some clones are missing from TCRdb's copy, which holds only in-frame ones; the method was immunoSEQ multiplex PCR. The sample has around 180,000 clones, 90% to 95% seen once. The sample here was peripheral blood, taken on day 0 of AZD1222 vaccination. The receptors were gathered from an adult in good health.

V and J are TRBV2 and TRBJ1-5; 11 bases fit TRBD1. V shed 6 bases, J shed 5 bases, and the junction held 6 bases outside the gene matches. The CDR3 covers 15 residues. Germline CDR1 SNHLY, CDR2 FYNNEI. The CDR3 bases are TGTGCCAGCAGCGGCGGGACAGGGGGTTATCAGCCCCAGCATTTT. This encodes CASSGGTGGYQPQHF.

The chain links TRBV6-6 to TRBJ1-1, with 7 bases identical to TRBD1. V dropped 6 bases and J dropped 0; count of bases not matched to a gene: 10. CDR1 MNHNY and CDR2 SVGAGI come from the germline V gene (reference sequence). The CDR3 is made up of 16 amino acids. For the CDR3, the DNA is TGTGCCAGCAGCCCCCTCAGGACAGGCATGAACACTGAAGCTTTCTTT. It specifies CASSPLRTGMNTEAFF.

The chain recombines TRBV27 with TRBJ2-1, with 8 bases matching TRBD1. Per germline, CDR1 MNHEY and CDR2 SMNVEV (reference sequence). The CDR3 consists of 16 residues. J gave up 3 bases and V 5 bases, and 9 bases lay outside the gene matches. CDR3 residues: CASSAYRTGIYNEQFF. DNA of the CDR3: TGTGCCAGCAGTGCATACCGGACAGGGATCTACAATGAGCAGTTCTTC.

V is TRBV6-5 and J is TRBJ2-2; 9 bases match TRBD2. From germline, CDR1 is MNHEY and CDR2 SVGAGI. Trimming removed 6 bases from V and 7 bases from J; junction bases left unmatched: 9. This CDR3 contains 15 residues. The CDR3 loop is CASSQRAGGDGELFF. CDR3 coding DNA: TGTGCCAGCAGCCAGAGGGCGGGAGGGGACGGGGAGCTGTTTTTT.

The chain carries TRBV3-1 (or the pseudogene TRBV3-2) and TRBJ1-2; D is ambiguous. CDR1 LGHDT and CDR2 YNNKEL come from the germline V gene (reference sequence). The CDR3 has 13 residues. V shed 2 bases and J shed 3 bases, with 7 bases lying between them. In DNA form, the CDR3 reads TGTGCCAGCAGCCAAATACAGTACTATGGCTACACCTTC. Its translation is CASSQIQYYGYTF.

V is TRBV5-1 and J is TRBJ1-3; tentative D call: TRBD1 (6 bases). V lost 4 bases and J 1 base, leaving 15 bases between the germline ends. Germline values: CDR1 SGHRS, CDR2 YFSETQ. The CDR3 length is 16 residues. CDR3 coding DNA: TGCGCCAGCAGCCCGGTCGCTACAGGGTCTGGAAACACCATATATTTT. Residues: CASSPVATGSGNTIYF.

This clone turned up a few times. The gene calls are TRBV7-2 and TRBJ2-7; 7 nucleotides agree with TRBD2. The V and J ends lost 3 bases and 1 base, in that order; junction bases with no gene match: 12. CDR1 is SGHTA, CDR2 FQGNSA, per germline. The CDR3 has 17 residues. CDR3 in DNA: TGTGCCAGCAGCTTCCTCTTGGGGGGAGGGCGATCCTACGAGCAGTACTTC. This translates into CASSFLLGGGRSYEQYF.